One TCR beta chain is described in this entry. Its specific antigen is unknown. The sample holds no much larger clone one base away, and base qualities are not on file. This sample was taken from a study of T cell changes during pregnancy in multiple sclerosis (dated by TCRdb to the late 2010s). Notes on the research overall: Changes in the T cell repertoire over the course of pregnancy were examined in this study in women with multiple sclerosis.

Counted from cysteine to phenylalanine, this CDR3 has 13 amino acids. Of all the DNA, just the CDR3 is kept, 39 bases in frame from base 1. Taken from the germline V gene (reference sequence), the CDR1 and CDR2 loops are GTSNPN and SVGIG. From V the trimming removes 8 bases and from J it removes 0 bases, while the gene matches leave 3 bases of the junction unaccounted for. The method behind the library was the immunoSEQ multiplex PCR assay. The table comes from immuneACCESS by way of TCRdb, which keeps in-frame sequences with V and J called. Part of the clones is missing from these tables; in studies checked, under half for an unresolved V gene and the rest for unknown reasons. The table for this sample lists 36,000 or so clones; about 88% of them were counted only once. 11% of the sample is taken by the ten largest.

The source material was CD8+ T cells from peripheral blood mononuclear cells, sampled in the third trimester of pregnancy. The V and J segments used are TRBV30 and TRBJ2-1; 8 bases in the middle match TRBD2. This TCR was recovered from a female donor with multiple sclerosis, enrolled in a pregnancy study. The DNA sequence is as follows: TGTGCCGGAAGCGGGAGCTCCTACAATGAGCAGTTCTTC. This encodes CAGSGSSYNEQFF.